This T cell receptor beta chain was identified during a study of T cell clones after liver transplantation. At the level of the study: Graft-donor-reactive sequences were compared with third-party-reactive TCRbeta sequences from pre-transplant mixed lymphocyte reactions. Study-level findings and limits: In most of the 8 subjects, circulating graft-donor-reactive CD4 TCRbeta sequences fell significantly after transplant.

On this clone: Its antigen is as yet unknown.

TCRdb's copy holds only in-frame clones and misses some; the assay was immunoSEQ multiplex PCR. The data contain some 80,000 clones, roughly 84% of them singletons. The germline V gene encodes CDR1 SGHNT and CDR2 YYREEE (reference sequence). The CDR3 totals 15 residues. V was pared by 2 bases and J by 4 bases, with 5 bases of the junction left unmatched. The source material was CD4+ T cells from blood, sampled around 48 months after liver transplant. The chain is built from TRBV5-4 and TRBJ1-1; 10 nucleotides agree with TRBD1. The sequence was obtained from a human patient who received a liver transplant. The graft donor may have contributed some T cells. The CDR3 DNA follows: TGTGCCAGCAGCTTCTACCGGGACAGGGGCACTGAAGCTTTCTTT. Translated: CASSFYRDRGTEAFF.